This TCR beta chain came from a study of regulatory T cells in long-lasting Graves disease. Time point defined: persistent/refractory GD, antithyroid drugs over 5 years with positive TRAb. After RNA was extracted from PBMCs, the TCR library was made from it. This clonotype was seen only a few times. Library construction for TCR beta used iRepertoire HTBI primers and Arm-PCR of CDR3 regions. TCRdb fed the multiplex PCR reads into MiXCR, producing one record per CDR3 protein. The sample has 360,000 or so distinct CDR3 sequences; roughly 25% are singletons. V was pared by 1 base and J by 1 base, with 5 bases between. CDR1 SGHKS and CDR2 YYEKEE come from the germline V gene (reference sequence). The CDR3 loop spans 13 amino acids.

The genes are TRBV5-5 and TRBJ2-5, with D unresolved. Specimen: peripheral blood mononuclear cells (PBMCs), collected when the disease was refractory, from a patient treated with antithyroid drugs. This clonotype originated in a middle-aged woman with Graves disease. This CDR3 reads CASSLWTQETQYF. For the CDR3, the DNA is TGTGCCAGCAGCTTGTGGACCCAAGAGACCCAGTACTTC.